Given below is one T cell receptor (beta chain) in context. Its antigen remains unidentified. V lost 5 bases, J lost 5 bases, and 12 bases stayed unmatched. The germline CDR1 and CDR2 sequences are SGHVS and FQNEAQ. The length of the CDR3 is 16 residues. It was at deep level that the assay was run. Assay used: immunoSEQ multiplex PCR; TCRdb lists only in-frame clones, some missing. The data contain a few hundred thousand clones, roughly four fifths of them singletons. Only Caucasian adults living in Nashville, Tennessee served as donors. This entry is derived from a study of shared clonotypes between healthy human individuals. Study overall: Donor ages ranged 18 to 49 years: a couple of women, a few men. The study, taken as a whole, reports: It was only blood that was sampled, and tissue repertoires likely differ.

The sequence was collected from a woman aged 35 to 49 in good health. Some clones in this sample may be carry-over from other donors' samples. The sequencing input was PBMCs. J is TRBJ1-3 and V is TRBV7-8, with TRBD1 matching 7 bases. CDR3 loop: CASSHQTGQIRNTIYF. DNA of the CDR3: TGTGCCAGCAGCCACCAGACAGGGCAGATTCGAAACACCATATATTTT.